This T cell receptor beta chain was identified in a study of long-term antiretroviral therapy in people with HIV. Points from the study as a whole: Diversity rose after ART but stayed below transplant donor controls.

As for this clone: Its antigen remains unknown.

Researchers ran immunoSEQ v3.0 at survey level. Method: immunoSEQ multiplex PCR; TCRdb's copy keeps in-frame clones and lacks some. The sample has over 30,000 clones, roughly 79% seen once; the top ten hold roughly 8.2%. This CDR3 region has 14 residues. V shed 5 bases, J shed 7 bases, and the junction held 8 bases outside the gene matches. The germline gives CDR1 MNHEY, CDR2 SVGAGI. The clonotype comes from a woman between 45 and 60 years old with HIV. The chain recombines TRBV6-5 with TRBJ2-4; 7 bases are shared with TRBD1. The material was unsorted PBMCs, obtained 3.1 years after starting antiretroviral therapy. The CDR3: CASSKDRVRNIQYF. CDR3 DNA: TGTGCCAGCAGTAAAGACAGGGTTAGGAACATTCAGTACTTC.